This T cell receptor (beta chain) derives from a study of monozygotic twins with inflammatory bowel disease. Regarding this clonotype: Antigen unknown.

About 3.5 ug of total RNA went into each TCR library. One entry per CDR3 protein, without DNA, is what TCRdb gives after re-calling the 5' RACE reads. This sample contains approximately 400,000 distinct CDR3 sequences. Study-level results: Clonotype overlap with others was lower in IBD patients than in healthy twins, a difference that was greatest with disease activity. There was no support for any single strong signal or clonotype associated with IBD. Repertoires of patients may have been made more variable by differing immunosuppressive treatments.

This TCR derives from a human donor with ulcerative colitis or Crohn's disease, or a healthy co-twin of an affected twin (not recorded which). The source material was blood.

CDR3: CSAKRVPTNYGYTF. This chain links TRBV20-1 with TRBJ1-2. The CDR3 consists of 14 residues. CDR1 and CDR2 from the germline V gene are DFQATT and SNEGSKA (reference sequence).